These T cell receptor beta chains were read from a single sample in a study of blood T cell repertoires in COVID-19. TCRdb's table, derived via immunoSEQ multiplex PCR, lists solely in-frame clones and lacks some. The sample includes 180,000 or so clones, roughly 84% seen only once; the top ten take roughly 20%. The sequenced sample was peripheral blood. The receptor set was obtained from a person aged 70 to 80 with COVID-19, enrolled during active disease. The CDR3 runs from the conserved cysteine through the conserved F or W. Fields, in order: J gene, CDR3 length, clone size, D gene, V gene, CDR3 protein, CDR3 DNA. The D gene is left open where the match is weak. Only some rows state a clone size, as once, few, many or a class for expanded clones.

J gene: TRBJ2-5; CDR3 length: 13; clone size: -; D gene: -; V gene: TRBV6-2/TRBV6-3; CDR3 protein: CASSTGPQETQYF; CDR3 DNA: TGTGCCAGCAGCACAGGGCCCCAAGAGACCCAGTACTTC
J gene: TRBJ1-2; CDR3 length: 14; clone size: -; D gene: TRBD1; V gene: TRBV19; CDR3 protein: CASSIRDRDYGYTF; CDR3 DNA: TGTGCCAGTAGTATTCGGGACAGGGATTATGGCTACACCTTC
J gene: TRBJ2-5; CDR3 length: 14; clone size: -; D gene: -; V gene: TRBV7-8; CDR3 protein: CASSRGGATVTQYF; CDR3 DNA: TGTGCCAGCAGCCGGGGTGGGGCAACGGTGACCCAGTACTTC
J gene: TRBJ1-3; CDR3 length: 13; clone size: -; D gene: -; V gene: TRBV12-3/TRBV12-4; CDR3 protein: CASSPGAGNTIYF; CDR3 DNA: TGTGCCAGCAGCCCAGGGGCTGGAAACACCATATATTTT
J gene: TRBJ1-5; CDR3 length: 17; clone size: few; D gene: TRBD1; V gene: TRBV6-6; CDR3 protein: CASRRPGTGGGNQPQHF; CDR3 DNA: TGTGCCAGCAGACGACCCGGGACAGGGGGCGGCAATCAGCCCCAGCATTTT
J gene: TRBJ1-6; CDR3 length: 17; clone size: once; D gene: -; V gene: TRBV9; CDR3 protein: CASSPWEGDPYNSPLHF; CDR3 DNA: TGTGCCAGCAGCCCCTGGGAGGGGGACCCCTATAATTCACCCCTCCACTTT
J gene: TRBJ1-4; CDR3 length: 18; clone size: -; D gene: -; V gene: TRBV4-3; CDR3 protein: CASSQVVGRVATNEKLFF; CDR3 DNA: TGCGCCAGCAGCCAAGTCGTTGGGAGGGTCGCAACTAATGAAAAACTGTTTTTT
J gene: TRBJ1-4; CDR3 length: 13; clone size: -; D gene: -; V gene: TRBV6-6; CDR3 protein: CASSPGLNEKLFF; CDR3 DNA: TGTGCCAGCAGTCCCGGACTTAATGAAAAACTGTTTTTT
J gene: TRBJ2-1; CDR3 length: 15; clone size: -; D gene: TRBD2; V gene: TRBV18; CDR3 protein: CASSLSGGSYNEQFF; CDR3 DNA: TGTGCCAGCTCATTAAGCGGGGGGTCTTACAATGAGCAGTTCTTC
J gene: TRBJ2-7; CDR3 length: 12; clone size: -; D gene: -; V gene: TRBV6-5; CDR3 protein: CASNNRVGEQYF; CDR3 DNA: TGTGCCAGCAATAACAGGGTGGGCGAGCAGTACTTC
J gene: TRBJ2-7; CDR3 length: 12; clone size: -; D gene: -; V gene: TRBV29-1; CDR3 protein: CSVARRGYEQYF; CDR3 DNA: TGCAGCGTTGCCCGCAGGGGCTACGAGCAGTACTTC
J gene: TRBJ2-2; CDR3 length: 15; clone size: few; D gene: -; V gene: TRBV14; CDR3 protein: CASSHYRERTGELFF; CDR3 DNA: TGTGCCAGCAGCCACTACAGGGAGAGGACCGGGGAGCTGTTTTTT
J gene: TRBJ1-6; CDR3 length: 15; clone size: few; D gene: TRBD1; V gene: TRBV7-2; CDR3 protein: CASSSLGQANSPLHF; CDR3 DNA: TGTGCCAGCAGCAGCCTGGGACAGGCAAATTCACCCCTCCACTTT
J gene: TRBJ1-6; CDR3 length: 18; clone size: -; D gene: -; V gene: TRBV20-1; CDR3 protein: CSASVELRWPAYNSPLHF; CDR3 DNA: TGCAGTGCTAGTGTAGAGTTGCGGTGGCCGGCCTATAATTCACCCCTCCACTTT
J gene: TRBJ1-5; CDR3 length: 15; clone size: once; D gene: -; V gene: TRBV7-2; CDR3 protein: CASSLEGLSNQPQHF; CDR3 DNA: TGTGCCAGCAGCTTAGAGGGGTTAAGCAATCAGCCCCAGCATTTT
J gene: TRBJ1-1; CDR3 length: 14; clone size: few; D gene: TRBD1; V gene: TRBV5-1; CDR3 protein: CASSLGTGHTEAFF; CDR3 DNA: TGCGCCAGCAGCTTGGGGACAGGGCACACTGAAGCTTTCTTT
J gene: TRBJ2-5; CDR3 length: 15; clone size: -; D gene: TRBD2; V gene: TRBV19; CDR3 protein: CASGGLAGGTETQYF; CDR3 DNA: TGTGCCAGTGGCGGGTTAGCGGGGGGTACGGAGACCCAGTACTTC
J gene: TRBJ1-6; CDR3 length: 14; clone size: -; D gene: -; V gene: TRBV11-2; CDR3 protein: CASSLAVSNSPLHF; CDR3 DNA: TGTGCCAGCAGCTTAGCGGTGTCGAATTCACCCCTCCACTTT
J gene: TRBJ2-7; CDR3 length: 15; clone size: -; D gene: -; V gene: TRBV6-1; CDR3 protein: CASSEVYEGVYEQYF; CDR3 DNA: TGTGCCAGCAGTGAAGTATATGAGGGGGTCTACGAGCAGTACTTC
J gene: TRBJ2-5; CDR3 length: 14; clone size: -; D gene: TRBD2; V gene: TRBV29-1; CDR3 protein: CSVALSGGQETQYF; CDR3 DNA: TGCAGCGTTGCTTTAAGCGGGGGACAAGAGACCCAGTACTTC
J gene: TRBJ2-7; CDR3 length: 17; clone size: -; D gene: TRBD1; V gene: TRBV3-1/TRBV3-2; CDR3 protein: CASSQRERTGANYEQYF; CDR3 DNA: TGTGCCAGCAGCCAAAGGGAGAGGACAGGGGCCAACTACGAGCAGTACTTC
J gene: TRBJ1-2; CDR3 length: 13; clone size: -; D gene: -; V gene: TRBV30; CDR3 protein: CAWSARGGYGYTF; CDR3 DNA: TGTGCCTGGAGTGCCAGGGGCGGCTATGGCTACACCTTC
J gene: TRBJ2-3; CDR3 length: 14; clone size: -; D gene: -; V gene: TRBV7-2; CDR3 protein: CASSLVVSADTQYF; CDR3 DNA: TGTGCCAGCAGCTTAGTCGTCTCGGCAGATACGCAGTATTTT
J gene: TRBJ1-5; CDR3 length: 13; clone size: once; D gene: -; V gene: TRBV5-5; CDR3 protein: CASSEVWDQPQHF; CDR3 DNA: TGTGCCAGCAGCGAGGTTTGGGATCAGCCCCAGCATTTT
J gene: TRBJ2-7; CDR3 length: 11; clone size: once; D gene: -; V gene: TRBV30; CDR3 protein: CAWSRSEKQYF; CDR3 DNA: TGTGCCTGGAGTCGGTCGGAGAAGCAGTACTTC
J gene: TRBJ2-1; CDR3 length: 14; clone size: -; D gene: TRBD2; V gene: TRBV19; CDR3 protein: CASSYLAGVDEQFF; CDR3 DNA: TGTGCCAGTAGTTACCTAGCGGGAGTGGATGAGCAGTTCTTC
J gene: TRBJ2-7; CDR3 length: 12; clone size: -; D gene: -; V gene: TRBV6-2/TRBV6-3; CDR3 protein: CASSGSSYEQYF; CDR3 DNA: TGTGCCAGCAGTGGGAGCTCCTACGAGCAGTACTTC
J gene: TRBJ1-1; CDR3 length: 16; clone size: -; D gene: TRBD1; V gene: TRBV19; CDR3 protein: CASSIPGGGMSTEAFF; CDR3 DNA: TGTGCCAGTAGTATCCCAGGAGGGGGCATGAGCACTGAAGCTTTCTTT
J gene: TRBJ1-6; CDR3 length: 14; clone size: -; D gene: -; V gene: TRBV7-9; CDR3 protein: CASSFGGADAPLHF; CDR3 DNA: TGTGCCAGCAGCTTTGGTGGGGCGGATGCACCCCTCCACTTT
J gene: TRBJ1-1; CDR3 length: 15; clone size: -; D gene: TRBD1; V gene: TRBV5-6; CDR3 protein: CASSTGTGYDTEAFF; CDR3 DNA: TGTGCCAGCAGTACCGGGACAGGGTATGACACTGAAGCTTTCTTT
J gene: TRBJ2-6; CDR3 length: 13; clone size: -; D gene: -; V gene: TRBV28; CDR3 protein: CASRESGANVLTF; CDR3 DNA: TGTGCCAGCAGAGAGTCTGGGGCCAACGTCCTGACTTTC
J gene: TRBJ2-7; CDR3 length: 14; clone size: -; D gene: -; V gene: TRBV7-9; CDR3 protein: CASSQGTGRHEQYF; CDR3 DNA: TGTGCCAGCAGCCAGGGCACAGGTAGACACGAGCAGTACTTC
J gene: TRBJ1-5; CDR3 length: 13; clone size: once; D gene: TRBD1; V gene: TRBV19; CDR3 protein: CATTTGTNQPQHF; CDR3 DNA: TGTGCCACCACGACAGGGACCAATCAGCCCCAGCATTTT
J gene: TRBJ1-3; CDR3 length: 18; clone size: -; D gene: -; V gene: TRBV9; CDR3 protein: CASSVTISSHNSGNTIYF; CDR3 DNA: TGTGCCAGCAGCGTTACCATATCGTCCCACAACTCTGGAAACACCATATATTTT
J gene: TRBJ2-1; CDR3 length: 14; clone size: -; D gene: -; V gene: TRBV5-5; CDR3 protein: CASSLKSGNNEQFF; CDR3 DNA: TGTGCCAGCAGCTTGAAATCCGGGAACAATGAGCAGTTCTTC
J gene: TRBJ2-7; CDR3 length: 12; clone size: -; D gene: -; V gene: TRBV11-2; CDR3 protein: CASSSPTAEQYF; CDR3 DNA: TGTGCCAGCAGCTCCCCGACAGCCGAGCAGTACTTC
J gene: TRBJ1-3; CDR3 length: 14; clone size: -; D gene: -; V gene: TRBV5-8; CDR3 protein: CASSFGRAGNTIYF; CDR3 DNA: TGTGCCAGCAGCTTCGGCAGGGCTGGAAACACCATATATTTT
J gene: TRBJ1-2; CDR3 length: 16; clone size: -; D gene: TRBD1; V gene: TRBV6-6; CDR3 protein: CASGIGQVISNYGYTF; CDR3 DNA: TGTGCCAGCGGAATAGGACAGGTGATATCTAACTATGGCTACACCTTC
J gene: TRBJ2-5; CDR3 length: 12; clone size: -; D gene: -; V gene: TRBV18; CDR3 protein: CASSPGGETQYF; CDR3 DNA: TGTGCCAGCTCACCTGGAGGAGAGACCCAGTACTTC
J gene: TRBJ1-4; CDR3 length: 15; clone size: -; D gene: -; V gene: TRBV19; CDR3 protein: CASSPQGSVGEKLFF; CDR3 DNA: TGTGCCAGTAGTCCGCAGGGGTCGGTGGGTGAAAAACTGTTTTTT
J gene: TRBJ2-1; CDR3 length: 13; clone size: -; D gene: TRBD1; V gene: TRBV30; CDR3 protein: CAWTGTGLNEQFF; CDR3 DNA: TGTGCCTGGACGGGGACAGGGCTAAATGAGCAGTTCTTC
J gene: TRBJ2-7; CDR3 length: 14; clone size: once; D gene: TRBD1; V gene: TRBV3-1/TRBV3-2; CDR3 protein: CASSGWTGRYEQYF; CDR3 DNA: TGTGCCAGCAGCGGGTGGACAGGAAGATACGAGCAGTACTTC
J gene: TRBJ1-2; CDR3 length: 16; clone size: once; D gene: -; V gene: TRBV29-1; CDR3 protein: CSALPVLGQTNYGYTF; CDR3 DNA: TGCAGCGCCCTCCCGGTGTTGGGACAAACTAACTATGGCTACACCTTC
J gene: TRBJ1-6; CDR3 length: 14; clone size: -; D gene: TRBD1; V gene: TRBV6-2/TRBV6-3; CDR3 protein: CASSLDRVNSALHF; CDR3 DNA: TGTGCCAGCAGTCTGGACAGGGTAAATTCTGCCCTCCACTTT
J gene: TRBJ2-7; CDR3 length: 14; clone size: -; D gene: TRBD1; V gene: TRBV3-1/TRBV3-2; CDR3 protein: CASWTTGTAHEQYF; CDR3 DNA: TGTGCCAGTTGGACAACTGGGACAGCCCACGAGCAGTACTTC